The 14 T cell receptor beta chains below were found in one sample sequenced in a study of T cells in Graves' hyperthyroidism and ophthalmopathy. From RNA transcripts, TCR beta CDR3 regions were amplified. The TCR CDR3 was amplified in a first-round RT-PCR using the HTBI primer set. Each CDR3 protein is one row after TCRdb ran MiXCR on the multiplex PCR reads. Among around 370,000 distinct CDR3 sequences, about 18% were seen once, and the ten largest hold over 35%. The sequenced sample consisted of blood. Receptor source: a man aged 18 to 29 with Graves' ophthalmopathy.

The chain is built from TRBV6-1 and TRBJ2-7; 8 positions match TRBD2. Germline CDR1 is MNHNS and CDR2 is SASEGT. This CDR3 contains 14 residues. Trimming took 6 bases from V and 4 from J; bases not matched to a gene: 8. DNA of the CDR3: TGTGCCAGCAGCCCTTGGAGCGGGGGTTACGAGCAGTACTTC. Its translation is CASSPWSGGYEQYF.

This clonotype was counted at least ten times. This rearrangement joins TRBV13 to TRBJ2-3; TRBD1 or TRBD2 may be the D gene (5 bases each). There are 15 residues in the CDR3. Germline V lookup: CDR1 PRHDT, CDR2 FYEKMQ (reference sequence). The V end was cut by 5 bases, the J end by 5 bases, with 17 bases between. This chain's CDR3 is CASSRGIDPIDTQYF. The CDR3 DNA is TGTGCCAGCAGCCGGGGCATCGATCCCATAGATACGCAGTATTTT.

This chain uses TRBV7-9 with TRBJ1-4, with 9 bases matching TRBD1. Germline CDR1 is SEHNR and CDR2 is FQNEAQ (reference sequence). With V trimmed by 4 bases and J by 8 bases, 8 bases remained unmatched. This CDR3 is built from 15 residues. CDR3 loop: CASSSYRGQREKLFF. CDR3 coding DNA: TGTGCCAGCAGCTCGTACAGGGGGCAACGAGAAAAACTGTTTTTT.

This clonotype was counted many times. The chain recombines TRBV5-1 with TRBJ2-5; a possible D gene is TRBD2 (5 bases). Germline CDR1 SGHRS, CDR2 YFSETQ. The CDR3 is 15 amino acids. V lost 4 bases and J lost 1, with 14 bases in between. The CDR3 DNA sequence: TGCGCCAGCAGCAAAGAGCCTGCGGGCCAAGAGACCCAGTACTTC. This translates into CASSKEPAGQETQYF.

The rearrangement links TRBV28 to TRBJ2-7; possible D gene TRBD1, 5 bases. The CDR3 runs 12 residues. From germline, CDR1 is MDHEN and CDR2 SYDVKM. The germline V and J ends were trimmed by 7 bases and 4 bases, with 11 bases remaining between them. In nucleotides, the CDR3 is TGTGCCAGCAACCTGGGGCCGTACGAGCAGTACTTC. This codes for CASNLGPYEQYF.

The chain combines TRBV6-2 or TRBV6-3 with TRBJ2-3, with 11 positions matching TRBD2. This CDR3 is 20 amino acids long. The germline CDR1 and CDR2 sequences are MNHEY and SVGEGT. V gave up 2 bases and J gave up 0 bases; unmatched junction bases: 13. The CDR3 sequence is CASSYRTGSVAGGSTDTQYF. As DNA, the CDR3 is TGTGCCAGCAGTTACCGGACAGGGTCGGTAGCGGGGGGGAGCACAGATACGCAGTATTTT.

CDR3 in amino acids: CAISENRVTEAFF. The CDR3 region has the DNA TGTGCCATCAGTGAGAACAGGGTTACTGAAGCTTTCTTT. The rearrangement joins TRBV10-3 to TRBJ1-1; D may be TRBD1 (6 bases). V was trimmed by 2 bases and J by 5 bases, leaving 9 bases between them. This CDR3 spans 13 amino acids. Germline CDR1 and CDR2: ENHRY and SYGVKD.

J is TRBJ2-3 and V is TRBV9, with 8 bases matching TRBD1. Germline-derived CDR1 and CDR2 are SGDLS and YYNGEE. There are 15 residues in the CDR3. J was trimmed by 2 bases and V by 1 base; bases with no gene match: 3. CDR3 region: CASSVTGGITDTQYF. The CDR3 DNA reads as TGTGCCAGCAGCGTAACAGGGGGGATCACAGATACGCAGTATTTT.

The CDR3: CASSRQFQQYF. The CDR3 region has the DNA TGTGCCAGCAGCAGACAGTTCCAGCAGTACTTC. This chain connects TRBV12-3 or TRBV12-4 to TRBJ2-7; maybe TRBD1 (5 bases). V was shortened by 6 bases and J by 8 bases, with 11 bases between the two germline ends. CDR3 size: 11 residues.

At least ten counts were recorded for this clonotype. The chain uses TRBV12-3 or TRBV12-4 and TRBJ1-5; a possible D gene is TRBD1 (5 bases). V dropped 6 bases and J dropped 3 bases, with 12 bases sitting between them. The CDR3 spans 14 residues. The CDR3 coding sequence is TGTGCCAGCAGCCCAACAGGAAACAATCAGCCCCAGCATTTT. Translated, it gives CASSPTGNNQPQHF.

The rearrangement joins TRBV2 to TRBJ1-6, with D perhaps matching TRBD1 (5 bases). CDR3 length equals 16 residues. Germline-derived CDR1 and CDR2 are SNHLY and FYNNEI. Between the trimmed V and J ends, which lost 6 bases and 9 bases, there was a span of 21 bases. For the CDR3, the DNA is TGTGCCAGCAGACCAAACCACGAGGGGTCGGGTTCACCCCTCCACTTT. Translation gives CASRPNHEGSGSPLHF.

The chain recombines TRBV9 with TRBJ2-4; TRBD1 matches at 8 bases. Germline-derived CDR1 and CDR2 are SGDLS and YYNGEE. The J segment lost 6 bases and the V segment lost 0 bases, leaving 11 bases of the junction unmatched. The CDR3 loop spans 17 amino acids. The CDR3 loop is CASSVGQGIGLLNIQYF. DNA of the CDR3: TGTGCCAGCAGCGTAGGACAGGGGATAGGACTGCTAAACATTCAGTACTTC.

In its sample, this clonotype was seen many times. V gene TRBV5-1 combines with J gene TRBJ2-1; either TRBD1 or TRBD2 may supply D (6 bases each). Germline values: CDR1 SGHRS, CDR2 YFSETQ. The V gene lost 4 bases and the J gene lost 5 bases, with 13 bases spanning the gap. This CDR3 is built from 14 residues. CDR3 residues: CASSPMGGNNEQFF. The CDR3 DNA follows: TGCGCCAGCAGCCCAATGGGGGGCAACAATGAGCAGTTCTTC.

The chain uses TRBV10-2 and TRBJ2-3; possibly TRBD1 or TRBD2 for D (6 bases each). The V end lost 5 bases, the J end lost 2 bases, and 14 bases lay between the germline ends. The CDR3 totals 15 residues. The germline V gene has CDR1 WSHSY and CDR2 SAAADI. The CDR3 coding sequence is TGCGCCAGCAGTACCGACACGGGGGCCACAGATACGCAGTATTTT. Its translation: CASSTDTGATDTQYF.